The 15 T cell receptor beta chains reported below all come from one sample, sequenced in a study. Via MiXCR, TCRdb re-called the 5' RACE reads, giving one row per CDR3 protein. The sample holds 35,000 to 50,000 distinct CDR3 sequences, just under 30% seen once. The sequenced sample consisted of memory CD4+ T cells sorted from a lymph node. Described subset: memory CD4+ T cells, CD4+CD45RO+CD25-. Source of these receptors: a female donor with breast cancer.

At least ten counts were recorded for this clonotype. The chain is built from TRBV3-1 and TRBJ1-6; D might be TRBD1 (6 bases). V was cut by 3 bases and J by 6 bases, with 6 bases left in between. The CDR3 runs to 13 residues. Germline values: CDR1 LGHDT, CDR2 YNNKEL (reference sequence). This CDR3 reads CASSHRGNSPLHF. CDR3 nucleotides: TGTGCCAGCAGCCACAGGGGTAATTCACCCCTCCACTTT.

In its sample, this clonotype was seen many times. The V gene is TRBV5-1, the J gene TRBJ1-5, with 7 bases fitting TRBD1. In germline, CDR1 is SGHRS, CDR2 YFSETQ. V lost 4 bases, J lost 6 bases, and 4 bases stayed unmatched. The CDR3 length is 13 residues. The CDR3 sequence is CASSQRGPQPQHF. The CDR3 DNA reads TGCGCCAGCAGCCAAAGGGGGCCTCAGCCCCAGCATTTT.

The chain is built from TRBV20-1 and TRBJ2-5; TRBD2 matches 7 bases. The CDR3 extends over 11 amino acids. Germline CDR1 is DFQATT and CDR2 is SNEGSKA (reference sequence). V lost 5 bases and J lost 6; bases outside the gene matches: 3. The CDR3 DNA sequence: TGCAGTGCTGGGGAGGGGAAGACCCAGTACTTC. It codes for CSAGEGKTQYF.

The sample holds a few counts of this clonotype. The chain employs TRBV4-2 and TRBJ1-1; no firm D call. Germline V gene lookup returns CDR1 LGHNA and CDR2 YNFKEQ. The CDR3 length is 12 residues. Trimming pared 0 bases from V and 10 bases from J, leaving 9 bases between. For the CDR3, the DNA is TGTGCCAGCAGCCAAGATCTGGGGAGAGCTTTCTTT. Translation: CASSQDLGRAFF.

This clonotype was detected a few times. The V and J genes are TRBV6-5 and TRBJ2-5; D might be TRBD1 (5 bases). The CDR3 covers 13 residues. Germline V lookup: CDR1 MNHEY, CDR2 SVGAGI. The germline V and J ends were trimmed by 6 bases and 1 base, with 9 bases remaining between them. CDR3 sequence (DNA): TGTGCCAGCAGACGGACACCCCAAGAGACCCAGTACTTC. It translates to CASRRTPQETQYF.

The rearrangement links TRBV27 to TRBJ2-7, with D unclear. The germline V gene encodes CDR1 MNHEY and CDR2 SMNVEV (reference sequence). This CDR3 has 14 residues. Trimming stripped 0 bases from V and 3 bases from J, with 9 bases between. In nucleotides, the CDR3 is TGTGCCAGCAGTTTATCGTTGGGCAACTACGAGCAGTACTTC. Protein: CASSLSLGNYEQYF.

The gene calls are TRBV20-1 and TRBJ2-5, with TRBD2 identical over 7 bases. The CDR3 runs 14 residues. The germline gives CDR1 DFQATT, CDR2 SNEGSKA (reference sequence). V lost 0 bases, J lost 1 base, and 2 bases stayed unmatched. Written as DNA, the CDR3 is TGCAGTGCTAGAGACAGGGAGGGCCAAGAGACCCAGTACTTC. It encodes CSARDREGQETQYF.

The chain uses TRBV9 and TRBJ2-1, with TRBD2 as a possible D gene (5 bases). Germline loops: CDR1 SGDLS, CDR2 YYNGEE. There are 12 residues in the CDR3. V lost 6 bases and J 9 bases, leaving 13 bases between the germline ends. The CDR3 loop reads CASKGVRGEQFF. The CDR3 nucleotides read TGTGCCAGCAAGGGAGTTCGCGGTGAGCAGTTCTTC.

Comments on this clonotype: The CDR3 end shows no conserved phenylalanine or tryptophan, and so a read error is likely. The V gene is TRBV11-2, the J gene TRBJ2-5; D might be TRBD2 (6 bases). Germline CDR1 reads SGHAT; CDR2 reads FQNNGV. The V and J ends lost 8 bases and 3 bases respectively, with 13 bases between them. The CDR3 is 13 amino acids. The CDR3 loop reads CASGRGAEETQYL. CDR3 nucleotide sequence: TGTGCCAGCGGCCGCGGGGCCGAAGAGACCCAGTACTTA.

This clonotype was seen only once. V gene TRBV5-6 combines with J gene TRBJ1-1, with a weak D call TRBD1 (5 bases). The germline CDR1 and CDR2 sequences are SGHDT and YYEEEE. Trimming cost V 0 bases and J 3 bases, with 18 bases left between them. The CDR3 sequence is 17 residues long. The CDR3 loop is CASSLAAMDNSYTEAFF. CDR3 sequence (DNA): TGTGCCAGCAGCTTGGCCGCAATGGACAACTCATACACTGAAGCTTTCTTT. The whole variable domain, remainder taken from reference TRBV5-6 and TRBJ1-1, is DAGVTQSPTHLIKTRGQQVTLRCSPKSGHDTVSWYQQALGQGPQFIFQYYEEEERQRGNFPDRFSGHQFPNYSSELNVNALLLGDSALYLCASSLAAMDNSYTEAFFGQGTRLTVV.

The gene calls are TRBV2 and TRBJ2-7, with D unresolved. From germline, CDR1 is SNHLY and CDR2 FYNNEI. The V end was cut by 6 bases, the J end by 3 bases, with 12 bases between. The CDR3 runs to 13 residues. CDR3 sequence (DNA): TGTGCCAGCAGGACGGACGGCTACTACGAGCAGTACTTC. Its protein product is CASRTDGYYEQYF.

This clonotype was counted between two and nine times. The CDR3 DNA reads as TGTGCCAGCAGTTTCGAACGGGGACAGACTTTCACCGGGGAGCTGTTTTTT. Translation: CASSFERGQTFTGELFF. This chain uses TRBV6-5 with TRBJ2-2, with 7 bases aligning to TRBD1. This CDR3 is 17 amino acids long. The V segment lost 4 bases and the J segment 4 bases; nucleotides outside the gene matches: 12. Per the germline V gene, CDR1 is MNHEY and CDR2 is SVGAGI.

On this clonotype: Compared with germline, one end of the junction differs, possibly owing to a read error. The chain employs TRBV5-1 and TRBJ2-2; D uncertain. There are 14 residues in the CDR3. Germline values: CDR1 SGHRS, CDR2 YFSETQ. The CDR3 loop is CTSSPDGQGGELFF. The CDR3 DNA reads as TGCACCAGCAGCCCCGACGGGCAAGGAGGGGAGCTGTTTTTT.

This chain uses TRBV12-3 or TRBV12-4 with TRBJ2-1, with 9 bases fitting TRBD2. CDR3 length: 16 amino acids. The junction had 10 bases not matched to a gene; V was cut back by 3 bases and J by 7 bases. The CDR3 nucleotides read TGTGCCAGCAGTTTTTATAGCGGGAGCCCAAAAAATGAGCAGTTCTTC. It translates to CASSFYSGSPKNEQFF.

The V call is TRBV20-1, the J call TRBJ2-5; no definite D call. CDR1 is DFQATT, CDR2 SNEGSKA, per germline (reference sequence). V was pared by 4 bases and J by 5 bases, with 11 bases between. The CDR3 is 12 residues long. CDR3 sequence: CSAKTSLETQYF. The DNA of the CDR3 is TGCAGTGCTAAGACCTCCTTGGAGACCCAGTACTTC.